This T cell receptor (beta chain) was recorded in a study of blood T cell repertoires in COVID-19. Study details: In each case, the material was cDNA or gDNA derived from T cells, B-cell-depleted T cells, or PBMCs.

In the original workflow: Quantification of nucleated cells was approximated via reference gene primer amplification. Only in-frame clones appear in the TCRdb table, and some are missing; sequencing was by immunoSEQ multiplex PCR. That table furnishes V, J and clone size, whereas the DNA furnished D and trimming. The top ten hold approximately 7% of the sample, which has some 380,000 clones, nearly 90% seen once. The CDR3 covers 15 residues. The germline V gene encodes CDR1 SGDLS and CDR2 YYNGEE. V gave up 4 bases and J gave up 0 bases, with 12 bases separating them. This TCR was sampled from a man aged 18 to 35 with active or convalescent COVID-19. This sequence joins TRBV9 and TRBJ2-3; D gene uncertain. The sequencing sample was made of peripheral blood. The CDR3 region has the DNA TGTGCCAGCAGCACGCAGAAGACTAGCACAGATACGCAGTATTTT. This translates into CASSTQKTSTDTQYF.